The clone carrying this T cell receptor (beta chain) has just one count. It was with 60 Vbeta and 13 Jbeta primers that the PCR ran. The protocol was immunoSEQ multiplex PCR, while the TCRdb copy is restricted to in-frame clones and leaves out a portion. This sample has 200,000 to 250,000 clones, with 81% found just once. This specimen belongs to a study of cytomegalovirus exposure and HLA in healthy donors. V dropped 5 bases and J dropped 6 bases, with 16 bases sitting between them. The CDR3 spans 14 residues. Germline V lookup: CDR1 MDHEN, CDR2 SYDVKM. The sequenced sample was PBMCs. The chain couples TRBV28 to TRBJ2-5; tentative D call: TRBD2 (5 bases). The sequence derives from a woman between 55 and 75 years old in good health and CMV-seropositive. CDR3: CASSGRGQLKTQYF. In DNA form, the CDR3 reads TGTGCCAGCAGTGGGAGAGGGCAGTTGAAGACCCAGTACTTC.